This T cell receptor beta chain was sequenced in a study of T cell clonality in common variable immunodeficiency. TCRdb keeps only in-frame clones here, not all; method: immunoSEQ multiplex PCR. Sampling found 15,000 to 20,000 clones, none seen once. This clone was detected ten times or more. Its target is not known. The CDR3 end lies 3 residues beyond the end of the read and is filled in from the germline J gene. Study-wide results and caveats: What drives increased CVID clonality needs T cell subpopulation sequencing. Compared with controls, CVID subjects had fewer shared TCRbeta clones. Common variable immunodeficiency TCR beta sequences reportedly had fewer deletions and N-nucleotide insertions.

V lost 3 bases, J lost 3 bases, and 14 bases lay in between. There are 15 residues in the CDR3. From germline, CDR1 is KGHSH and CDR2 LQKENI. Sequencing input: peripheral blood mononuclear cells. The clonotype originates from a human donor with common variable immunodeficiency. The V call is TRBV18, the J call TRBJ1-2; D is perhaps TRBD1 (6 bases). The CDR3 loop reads CASSPLGQTYYGYTF. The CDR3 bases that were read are TGTGCCAGCTCACCTCTCGGACAGACCTACTATGGC.